A single sample is the source of the 9 T cell receptor beta chains below, sequenced in a study of cytomegalovirus exposure and HLA in healthy donors. The PCR had 60 Vbeta and 13 Jbeta primers. Using immunoSEQ multiplex PCR, the repertoire was profiled, and TCRdb retains in-frame clones only, with some absent. Here the sample spans under 150,000 clones, around 84% being singletons. Material for sequencing was PBMCs. These receptors originate from a man between 45 and 60 years old in good health and CMV-seronegative.

The chain employs TRBV5-1 and TRBJ1-2; 7 nucleotides agree with TRBD1. The CDR3 is 13 amino acids. In germline, CDR1 is SGHRS, CDR2 YFSETQ. V lost 4 bases to trimming and J lost 3 bases; unmatched junction nucleotides: 3. The CDR3: CASSLGTDYGYTF. The CDR3 DNA is TGCGCCAGCAGCCTCGGGACAGACTATGGCTACACCTTC.

Concerning this clone: Other DNA variants within this sample encode the same CDR3. J is TRBJ1-1 and V is TRBV19, with D perhaps matching TRBD1 (5 bases). The germline V gene encodes CDR1 LNHDA and CDR2 SQIVND (reference sequence). The CDR3 runs 14 residues. V was trimmed by 5 bases and J by 1 base, leaving 11 bases between them. CDR3 region: CASSLGQENTEAFF. The CDR3 DNA follows: TGTGCCAGTAGTTTAGGACAAGAGAACACTGAAGCTTTCTTT.

The J gene is TRBJ1-4, the V gene TRBV5-1; 12 bases agree with TRBD1. CDR3 length equals 18 residues. Germline CDR1 and CDR2: SGHRS and YFSETQ. The J segment lost 3 bases and the V segment lost 4 bases, leaving 10 bases of the junction unmatched. This CDR3 reads CASSPGQGAFTANEKLFF. The CDR3 DNA sequence: TGCGCCAGCAGCCCGGGACAGGGGGCGTTTACGGCTAATGAAAAACTGTTTTTT.

The chain carries TRBV10-3 and TRBJ1-6; a weak D match, TRBD1 (6 bases). CDR1 ENHRY and CDR2 SYGVKD come from the germline V gene. Trimming shortened V by 9 bases and J by 2 bases, and 14 bases separated the two germline ends. There are 15 residues in the CDR3. The CDR3 DNA follows: TGTGCCATTAGGACAGCGGGGGCCTATAATTCACCCCTCCACTTT. It encodes CAIRTAGAYNSPLHF.

The V and J genes are TRBV27 and TRBJ2-1; 12 bases agree with TRBD2. V gave up 0 bases and J gave up 6 bases; unmatched junction bases: 0. This CDR3 region has 15 residues. From germline, CDR1 is MNHEY and CDR2 SMNVEV (reference sequence). The CDR3 protein is CASSLSTSGGNEQFF. CDR3 nucleotides: TGTGCCAGCAGTTTATCGACTAGCGGGGGCAATGAGCAGTTCTTC.

The chain couples TRBV7-9 to TRBJ2-7; D is possibly TRBD1 (6 bases). The CDR3 has 13 residues. Germline V gene lookup returns CDR1 SEHNR and CDR2 FQNEAQ (reference sequence). The V end lost 4 bases, the J end lost 0 bases, and 7 bases lay between the germline ends. CDR3 region: CASSYRVSYEQYF. CDR3 DNA sequence: TGTGCCAGCAGCTACAGGGTCTCCTACGAGCAGTACTTC.

The rearrangement joins TRBV10-1 to TRBJ2-3; 10 bases agree with TRBD2. Germline CDR1 reads WNHNN; CDR2 reads SYGVQD (reference sequence). Trimming cost V 1 base and J 4 bases; bases outside gene matches: 2. CDR3 length: 15 amino acids. CDR3 loop: CASSELAGGADTQYF. The CDR3 DNA follows: TGCGCCAGCAGTGAGTTAGCGGGAGGCGCAGATACGCAGTATTTT.

The chain links TRBV7-6 to TRBJ1-2; the match to TRBD1 covers 8 bases. Per the germline V gene, CDR1 is SGHVS and CDR2 is FNYEAQ. The length of the CDR3 is 14 residues. The J segment lost 0 bases and the V segment lost 5 bases, leaving 2 bases of the junction unmatched. The CDR3 DNA reads TGTGCCAGCAGCATGGACAGGGCTAACTATGGCTACACCTTC. It translates to CASSMDRANYGYTF.

The chain combines TRBV7-2 with TRBJ2-2; 12 nucleotides align to TRBD2. V lost 2 bases and J lost 6; bases outside the gene matches: 13. This CDR3 has 19 residues. The V gene's germline CDR1 is SGHTA and CDR2 FQGNSA. Written as DNA, the CDR3 is TGTGCCAGCAGCTTAAGGGGGTCTAGCGGGAGGGCCGGGGCCGGGGAGCTGTTTTTT. It codes for CASSLRGSSGRAGAGELFF.